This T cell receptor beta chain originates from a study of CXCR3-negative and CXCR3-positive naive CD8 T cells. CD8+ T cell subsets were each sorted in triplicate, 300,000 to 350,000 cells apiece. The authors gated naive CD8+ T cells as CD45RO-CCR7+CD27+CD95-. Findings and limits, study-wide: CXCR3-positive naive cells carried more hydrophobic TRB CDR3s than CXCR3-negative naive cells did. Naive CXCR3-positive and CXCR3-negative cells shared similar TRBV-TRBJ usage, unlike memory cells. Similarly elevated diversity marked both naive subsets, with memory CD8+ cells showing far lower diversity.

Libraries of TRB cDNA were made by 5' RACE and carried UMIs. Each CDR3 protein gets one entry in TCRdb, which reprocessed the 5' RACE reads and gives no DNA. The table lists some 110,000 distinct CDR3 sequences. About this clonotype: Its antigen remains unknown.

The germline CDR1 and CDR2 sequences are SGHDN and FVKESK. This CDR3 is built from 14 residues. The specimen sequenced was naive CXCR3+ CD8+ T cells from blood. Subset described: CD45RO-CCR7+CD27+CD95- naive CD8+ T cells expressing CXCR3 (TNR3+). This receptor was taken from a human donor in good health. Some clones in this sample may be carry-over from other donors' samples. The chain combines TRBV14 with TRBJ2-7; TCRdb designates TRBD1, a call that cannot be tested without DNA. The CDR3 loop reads CASSQAPGTYEQYF.